This T cell receptor beta chain is from a study of response to subunit inactivated influenza vaccine. TCRdb independently ran MiXCR on the RT-PCR reads; one entry per CDR3 protein. The sample lists almost 600,000 distinct CDR3 sequences; about 14% were seen once. V trimming: 0 bases; J trimming: 4 bases; junction bases outside the gene matches: 6. The CDR3 is 15 residues long. In germline, CDR1 is SGHRS, CDR2 YFSETQ. The specimen was PBMCs from blood, collected 11 to 12 days after vaccination. This sequence originates from a middle-aged man who received an inactivated influenza vaccine. The chain couples TRBV5-1 to TRBJ1-1; TRBD1 aligns across 7 bases. Here the CDR3 reads CASSLGRGRPTEAFF. The CDR3 bases are TGCGCCAGCAGCTTGGGAAGGGGGCGCCCCACTGAAGCTTTCTTT.